Included here is one T cell receptor (beta chain) sequence, with context. What it binds is not known. These data belong to a study of T cell responses to AZD1222 COVID-19 vaccine. Study-wide results and caveats: Spike-specific TCR breadth and depth went up after people got two AZD1222 doses. Donors, mostly white British, included more females; clonal diversity was possibly underestimated. Nearly half of the spike-specific TCRs reportedly recognize variant regions that carry no mutations. Baseline seropositivity occurred in only a handful of AZD1222 recipients.

V lost 4 bases and J lost 7; bases outside the gene matches: 4. Germline CDR1 and CDR2: SGHTA and FQGTGA. CDR3 length equals 13 residues. Clones were sequenced by immunoSEQ multiplex PCR, and TCRdb holds only the in-frame ones, with some missing. The repertoire holds 130,000 to 150,000 clones, more than 85% seen once, with roughly 12% in the top ten. The sequencing here drew on peripheral blood, taken after recovery from COVID-19. V usage is TRBV7-3 and J usage is TRBJ1-2, with TRBD1 identical over 9 bases. The TCR was taken from an adult who had recovered from COVID-19. The CDR3 DNA sequence: TGTGCCAGCAGCTCCGGACAGGGGACTGGCTACACCTTC. Protein: CASSSGQGTGYTF.